The text below deals with one TCR beta chain. Its antigen remains unknown. Some clones are missing from TCRdb's copy, which holds only in-frame ones; the method was immunoSEQ multiplex PCR. This sample has 90,000 to 120,000 clones, with approximately 88% found just once. The data originate from a study of graft-versus-host responses after intestinal transplantation. Study background: Multivisceral, liver-intestinal, or isolated intestinal grafts were transplanted into recipients. Tacrolimus and steroids were given for around three years to all recipients after anti-thymocyte globulin induction. Whole-study results and caveats: GvH clones appeared in recipient marrow, some first in ileum or blood. HvG clone declines early post-transplant were associated with peak circulating GvH levels.

The CDR3 consists of 12 residues. The V gene lost 5 bases and the J gene lost 3 bases, with 7 bases spanning the gap. CDR1 is MNHNS and CDR2 is SASEGT in the germline V gene. The chain combines TRBV6-1 with TRBJ2-5, with D unclear. The sequences come from unstimulated CD4+ T cells sorted from spleen or lymph node cells, collected before transplant. The receptor comes from a human donor who was the organ donor for an intestinal transplant. The chain's CDR3 is CASSSQKETQYF. CDR3 DNA: TGTGCCAGCAGTTCCCAAAAAGAGACCCAGTACTTC.